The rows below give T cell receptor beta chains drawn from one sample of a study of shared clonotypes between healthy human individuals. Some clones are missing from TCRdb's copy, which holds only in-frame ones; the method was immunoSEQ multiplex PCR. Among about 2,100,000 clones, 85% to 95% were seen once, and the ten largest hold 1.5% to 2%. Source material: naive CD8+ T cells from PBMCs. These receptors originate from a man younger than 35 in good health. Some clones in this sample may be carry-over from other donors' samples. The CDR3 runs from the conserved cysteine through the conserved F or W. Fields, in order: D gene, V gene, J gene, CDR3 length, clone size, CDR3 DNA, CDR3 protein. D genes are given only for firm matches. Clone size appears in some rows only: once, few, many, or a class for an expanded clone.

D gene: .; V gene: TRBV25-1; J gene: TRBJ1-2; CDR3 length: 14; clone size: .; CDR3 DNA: TGTGCCAGCAGTGGTGGGGGTTTCCCCTATGGCTACACCTTC; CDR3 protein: CASSGGGFPYGYTF
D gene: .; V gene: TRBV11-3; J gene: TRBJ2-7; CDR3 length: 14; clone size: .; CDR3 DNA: TGTGCCAGCAGCGTAAACAGGGTTACCTACGAGCAGTACTTC; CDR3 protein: CASSVNRVTYEQYF
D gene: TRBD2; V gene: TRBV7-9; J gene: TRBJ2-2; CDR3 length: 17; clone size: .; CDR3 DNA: TGTGCCAGCAGCTTACCATATAGCGGGAGACTGGTCGGGGAGCTGTTTTTT; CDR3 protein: CASSLPYSGRLVGELFF
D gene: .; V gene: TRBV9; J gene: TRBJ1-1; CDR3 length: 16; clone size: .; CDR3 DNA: TGTGCCAGCAGCGTAGTGGTCAGGGGAGAACGAACTGAAGCTTTCTTT; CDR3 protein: CASSVVVRGERTEAFF
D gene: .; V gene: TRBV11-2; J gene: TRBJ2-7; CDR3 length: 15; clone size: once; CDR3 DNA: TGTGCCAGCAGCACGTTAAGCGGGTTTGCCTACGAGCAGTACTTC; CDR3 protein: CASSTLSGFAYEQYF
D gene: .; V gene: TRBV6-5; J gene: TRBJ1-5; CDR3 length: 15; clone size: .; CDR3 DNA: TGTGCCAGTTCAGGGGACGGCTCGACGGGTCAGCCCCAGCATTTT; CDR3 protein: CASSGDGSTGQPQHF
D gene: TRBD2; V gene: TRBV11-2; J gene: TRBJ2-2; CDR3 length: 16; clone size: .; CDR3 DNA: TGTGCCAGCAGCTTCTCTAGCGGGAGGGGAGCCGGGGAGCTGTTTTTT; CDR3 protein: CASSFSSGRGAGELFF
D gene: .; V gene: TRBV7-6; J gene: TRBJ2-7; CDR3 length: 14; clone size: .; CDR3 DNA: TGTGCCAGCAGCTTGAGGTGGGGTATCCACGAGCAGTACTTC; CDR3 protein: CASSLRWGIHEQYF
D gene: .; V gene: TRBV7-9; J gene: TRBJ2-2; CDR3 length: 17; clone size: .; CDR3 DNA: TGTGCCAGCAGCCCAGGGGGGTTGCGGGATAACACCGGGGAGCTGTTTTTT; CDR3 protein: CASSPGGLRDNTGELFF
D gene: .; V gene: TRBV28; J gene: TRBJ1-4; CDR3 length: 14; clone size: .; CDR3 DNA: TGTGCCAGCAGCCGCAGAGCAACTAATGAAAAACTGTTTTTT; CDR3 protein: CASSRRATNEKLFF
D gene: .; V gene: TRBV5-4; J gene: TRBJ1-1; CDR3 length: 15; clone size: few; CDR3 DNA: TGTGCCAGCAGCTTGAGCCCTGGAGAGGACACTGAAGCTTTCTTT; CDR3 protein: CASSLSPGEDTEAFF
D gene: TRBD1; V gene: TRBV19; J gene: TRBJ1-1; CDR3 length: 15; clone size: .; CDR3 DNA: TGTGCCAGTAGCAAGCCTACAGGGGTGGACACTGAAGCTTTCTTT; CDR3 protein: CASSKPTGVDTEAFF
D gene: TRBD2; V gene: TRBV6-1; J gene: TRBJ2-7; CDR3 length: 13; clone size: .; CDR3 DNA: TGTGCCAGTTCCGGGACTAGCTTATCCGAGCAGTACTTC; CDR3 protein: CASSGTSLSEQYF
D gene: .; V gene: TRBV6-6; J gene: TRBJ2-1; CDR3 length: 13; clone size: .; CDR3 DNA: TGTGCCGCGGAGGTGCGGCCTGGCAATGAGCAGTTCTTC; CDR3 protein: CAAEVRPGNEQFF
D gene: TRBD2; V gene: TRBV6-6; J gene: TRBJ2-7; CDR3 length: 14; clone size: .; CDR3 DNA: TGTGCCAGCAGCGAGGGAGGGATTTACCACGAGCAGTACTTC; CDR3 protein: CASSEGGIYHEQYF
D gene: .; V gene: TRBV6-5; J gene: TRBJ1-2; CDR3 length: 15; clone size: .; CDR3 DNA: TGTGCCAGCAGTCCGAAGTCCAGGGCTCACTATGGCTACACCTTC; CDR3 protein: CASSPKSRAHYGYTF
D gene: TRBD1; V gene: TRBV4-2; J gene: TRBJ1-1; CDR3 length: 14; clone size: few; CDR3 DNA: TGTGCCAGCAGCGGCAAGGACAGGGCCGCTGAAGCTTTCTTT; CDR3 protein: CASSGKDRAAEAFF
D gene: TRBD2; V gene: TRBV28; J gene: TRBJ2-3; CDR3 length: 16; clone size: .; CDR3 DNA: TGTGCCAGCAGACCCTGGGGGACTAGCGGTTCCTCGTTCGAGTATTTT; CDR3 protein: CASRPWGTSGSSFEYF
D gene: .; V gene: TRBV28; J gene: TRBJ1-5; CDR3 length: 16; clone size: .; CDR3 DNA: TGTGCCAGCAGTTTACTCTGGACAGAGAGCAATCAGCCCCAGCATTTT; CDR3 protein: CASSLLWTESNQPQHF
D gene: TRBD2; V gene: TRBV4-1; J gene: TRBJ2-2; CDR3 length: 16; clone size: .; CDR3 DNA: TGCGCCAGCAGTCTACCGAGCGGGACGAACACCGGGGAGCTGTTTTTT; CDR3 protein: CASSLPSGTNTGELFF
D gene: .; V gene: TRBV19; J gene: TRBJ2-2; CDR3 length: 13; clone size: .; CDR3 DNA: TGTGCCAGTAGTACGGGATACACCGGGGAGCTGTTTTTT; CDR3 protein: CASSTGYTGELFF
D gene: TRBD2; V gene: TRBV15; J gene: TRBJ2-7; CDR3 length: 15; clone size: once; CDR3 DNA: TGTGCCACCAGCAGGACTAGCGGGGGTACCTACGAGCAGTACTTC; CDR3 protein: CATSRTSGGTYEQYF
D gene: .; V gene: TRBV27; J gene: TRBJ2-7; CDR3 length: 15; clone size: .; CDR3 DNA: TGTGCCAGCAGCGAATTCCCGGGCATTTCCTACGAGCAGTACTTC; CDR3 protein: CASSEFPGISYEQYF
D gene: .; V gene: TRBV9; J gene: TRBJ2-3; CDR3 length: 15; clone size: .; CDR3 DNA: TGTGCCAGCAGCGTAGGGGACGCCTCTGGAGATACGCAGTATTTT; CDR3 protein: CASSVGDASGDTQYF
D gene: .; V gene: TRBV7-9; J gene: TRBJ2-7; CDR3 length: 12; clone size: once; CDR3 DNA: TGTGCCAGCAGCTCGACGCGGACCGAAGCCTACTTC; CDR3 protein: CASSSTRTEAYF
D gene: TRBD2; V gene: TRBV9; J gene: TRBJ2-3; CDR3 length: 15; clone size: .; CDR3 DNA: TGTGCCAGCAGCGTTTTAGCGGGAGCGGTAGATACGCAGTATTTT; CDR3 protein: CASSVLAGAVDTQYF
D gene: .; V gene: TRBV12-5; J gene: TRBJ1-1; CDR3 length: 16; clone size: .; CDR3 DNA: TGTGCTAGTGGTTTGGTACCCGAGGGAGGGAACACTGAAGCTTTCTTT; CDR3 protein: CASGLVPEGGNTEAFF
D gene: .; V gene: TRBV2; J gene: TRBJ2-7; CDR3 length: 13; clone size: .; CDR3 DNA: TGTGCCAGCAGTGCCGGGTTCTCCTACGAGCAGTACTTC; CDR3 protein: CASSAGFSYEQYF
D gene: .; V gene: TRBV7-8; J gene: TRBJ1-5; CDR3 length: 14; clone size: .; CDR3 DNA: TGTGCCAGCAGCCCCGGACGGAGAAATCAGCCCCAGCATTTT; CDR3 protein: CASSPGRRNQPQHF
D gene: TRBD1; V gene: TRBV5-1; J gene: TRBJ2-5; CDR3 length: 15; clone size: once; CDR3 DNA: TGCGCCAGCAGCTTGGAAGGGGGCGTAGGAGAGACCCAGTACTTC; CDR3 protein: CASSLEGGVGETQYF
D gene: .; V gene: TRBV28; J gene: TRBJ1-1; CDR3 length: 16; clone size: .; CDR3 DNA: TGTGCCAGCAGTCTAAGATGGACGGCGGAGAACACTGAAGCTTTCTTT; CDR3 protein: CASSLRWTAENTEAFF
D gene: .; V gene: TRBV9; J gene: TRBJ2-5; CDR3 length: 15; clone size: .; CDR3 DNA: TGTGCCAGCAGCGGAGGTGGGGGGTCCGGAGAGACCCAGTACTTC; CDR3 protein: CASSGGGGSGETQYF
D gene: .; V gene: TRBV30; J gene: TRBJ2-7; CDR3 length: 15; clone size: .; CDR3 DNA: TGTGCCTGGAGACTAATCGTAGGAAGCTCCTACGAGCAGTACTTC; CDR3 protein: CAWRLIVGSSYEQYF
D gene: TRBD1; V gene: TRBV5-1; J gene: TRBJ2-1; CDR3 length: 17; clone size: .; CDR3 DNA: TGCGCCAGCAGTTTTTTCCGGGACAGGTCCTCCTACAATGAGCAGTTCTTC; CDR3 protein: CASSFFRDRSSYNEQFF
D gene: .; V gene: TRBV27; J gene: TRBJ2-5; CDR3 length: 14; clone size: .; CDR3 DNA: TGTGCCAGCAGTTCCTTGACAGGTGGAGAGACCCAGTACTTC; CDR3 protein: CASSSLTGGETQYF
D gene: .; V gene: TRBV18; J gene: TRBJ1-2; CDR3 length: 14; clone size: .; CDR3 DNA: TGTGCCAGCTCACCACGCTCGGACCCTAGTGGCTACACCTTC; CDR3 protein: CASSPRSDPSGYTF
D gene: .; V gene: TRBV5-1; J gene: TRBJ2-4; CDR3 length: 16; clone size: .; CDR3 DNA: TGCGCCAGCAGCCCGGTCGGTGGTGGGGCCAAAAACATTCAGTACTTC; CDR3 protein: CASSPVGGGAKNIQYF
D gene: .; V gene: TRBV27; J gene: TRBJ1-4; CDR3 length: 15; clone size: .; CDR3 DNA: TGTGCCAGCAGTCCCTACACCTCAACTAATGAAAAACTGTTTTTT; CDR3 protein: CASSPYTSTNEKLFF
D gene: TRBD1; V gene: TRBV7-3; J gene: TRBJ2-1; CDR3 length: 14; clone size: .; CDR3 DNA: TGTGCCAGCAGCTTAATGGGACAGGCGAATGAGCAGTTCTTC; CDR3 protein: CASSLMGQANEQFF
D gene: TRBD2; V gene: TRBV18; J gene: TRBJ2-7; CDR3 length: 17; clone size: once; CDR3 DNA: TGTGCCAGCTCACCACCGAAATTAGCGGGAGTCTCCTACGAGCAGTACTTC; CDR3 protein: CASSPPKLAGVSYEQYF
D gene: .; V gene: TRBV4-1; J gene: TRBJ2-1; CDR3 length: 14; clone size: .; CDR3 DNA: TGCGCCAGCAGCCACGGGACTCCCCTCAATGAGCAGTTCTTC; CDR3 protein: CASSHGTPLNEQFF
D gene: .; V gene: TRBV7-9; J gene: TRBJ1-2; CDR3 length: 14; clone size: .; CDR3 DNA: TGTGCCAGCAGCTTAGGGTTAATCCACTATGGCTACACCTTC; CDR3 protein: CASSLGLIHYGYTF
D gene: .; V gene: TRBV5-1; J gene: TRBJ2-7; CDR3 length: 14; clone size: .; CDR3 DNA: TGCGCCAGCAGCTTGGGTGGTGCAAACTACGAGCAGTACTTC; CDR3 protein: CASSLGGANYEQYF